This T cell receptor (beta chain) was sequenced in a study of blood T cell repertoires in COVID-19 (dated by TCRdb to about 2020). About the study as a whole: Collaborator samples came from the United States, Italy and Spain and covered acute and convalescent phases of COVID-19. The material from the prospective study consisted of cDNA or gDNA derived from T cells, B-cell-depleted T cells, or PBMCs. The samples were drawn from the first 160 participants of the ongoing ImmuneRACE study and from 950 to 1,500 subjects provided by 6 global collaborators. The repertoires were released in a freely available public database meant as a resource for research on the immune response to SARS-CoV-2. The dataset comprised deeply sampled blood TCRbeta repertoires from subjects exposed to, actively infected with, or recovered from COVID-19. Nearly every sample came with metadata listing a de-identified subject ID, COVID-19 status, age in years and sex. HLA class I and class II types, where available, came from metadata supplied by the sample provider rather than from assay-based typing.

In the germline V gene, CDR1 corresponds to KGHSY and CDR2 to FQNENV. Measured from the cysteine to the phenylalanine, the CDR3 is 13 residues long. Of all the DNA, just the CDR3 is kept, 39 bases in frame from base 1. V was cut back by 4 bases and J by 1 base, leaving a gap of 6 bases between them. Collaborating institutions collected whole blood in K2EDTA tubes following their own protocols. For TCRbeta analysis, collaborator samples were shipped as frozen whole blood, as isolated PBMCs, or as DNA extracted from either sample type. Turning to this clone: There is no known antigen for this receptor. Per-base qualities were not stored, and no clone one base away is much larger.

TCRbeta CDR3 regions were amplified from genomic DNA by means of the immunoSEQ Assay, a bias-controlled multiplex PCR. The original methods were these. The number of nucleated cells in each sample was estimated by amplification of reference gene primers within the assay. To quantify the absolute abundance of each unique TCRbeta CDR3 rearrangement, sequence reads were collapsed and filtered. Productive Simpson clonality was computed per sample as the square root of Simpson's diversity index over productive rearrangements. The clones in this table, taken by TCRdb from immuneACCESS, are in-frame only. Not every clone is retained; where verified, under half of the shortfall comes from an unresolved V gene, and the cause of the rest is unknown. From that table come the V and J calls and clone size; the DNA was used to work out D and trimming. Here the sample has about 210,000 clones; less than 90% occur a single time. Of the sample, approximately 1.8% is held by the ten largest clones.

The study at large found these results: Clinical and demographic metadata were provided uncurated, with the amount varying by source and participant.

The receptor comes from a man between 65 and 80 years old with acute or convalescent COVID-19. The sequence is built from TRBV16 and TRBJ2-3; the D gene remains uncertain. Sequencing was carried out using peripheral blood. DNA sequence: TGTGCCAGCAGCCCCATCCGCACAGATACGCAGTATTTT. This encodes CASSPIRTDTQYF.